The TCR beta chain described here comes from a study of human T cells and chemical hapten exposure. Study at large: 2% DPC applied to a 2 cm by 2 cm arm area sensitized donors. Patients got weekly scalp diphenylcyclopropenone doses over the roughly 22-week study. Points from the study as a whole: The presence of alopecia in the donors means their immune response may differ from healthy people's.

As to time point: pre-sensitization, week 0. Treatment: therapeutic diphenylcyclopropenone sensitization with weekly scalp DPC. This clonotype was seen ten or more times. Its antigen is currently unknown. Trimming took 1 base from V and 5 from J, leaving 17 bases between them. Germline V CDR1 and CDR2: SGHAT, FQNNGV. This CDR3 spans 16 amino acids. MiXCR, run by TCRdb on the RACE reads, gives a single entry per CDR3 protein. The table has 250,000 or so distinct CDR3 sequences, around 7.7% seen once. This clonotype was obtained from a man between 18 and 35 years old with alopecia areata. Some clones in this sample may be carry-over from other donors' samples. The chain uses TRBV11-2 and TRBJ1-1; D is possibly TRBD1 (6 bases). The sample consisted of whole blood, taken in connection with sensitization to the hapten diphenylcyclopropenone (DPC). The CDR3 DNA is TGTGCCAGCAGCTTAGTGCCAGGGGAAATCGGAACTGAAGCTTTCTTT. Encoded protein: CASSLVPGEIGTEAFF.